These 4 T cell receptor beta chains were sequenced from one sample in a study of blood T cell repertoires in COVID-19. Here immunoSEQ multiplex PCR was the method, and the copy in TCRdb shows in-frame clones only, minus some. The data show tens of thousands of clones, about 80% seen once. Sequenced sample: peripheral blood. These receptor sequences come from a human donor in a cohort sampled during active COVID-19.

This clone was counted only a few times. The rearrangement joins TRBV24-1 to TRBJ2-3, with TRBD2 matching over 15 bases. The V segment lost 6 bases and the J segment 6 bases; nucleotides outside the gene matches: 6. Germline V gene data show CDR1 as KGHDR and CDR2 as SFDVKD. The CDR3 extends over 16 amino acids. The CDR3 loop is CATSYGLAGGHDTQYF. The CDR3 DNA reads as TGTGCCACCAGTTATGGACTAGCGGGAGGGCATGATACGCAGTATTTT.

V and J are TRBV28 and TRBJ2-1, with TRBD2 matching over 8 bases. The V gene end was trimmed by 8 bases and the J gene end by 5 bases; junction bases not matched to a gene: 5. The CDR3 spans 13 residues. Germline values: CDR1 MDHEN, CDR2 SYDVKM. CDR3 residues: CASFGGGHNEQFF. CDR3 nucleotides: TGTGCCAGCTTCGGGGGGGGCCACAATGAGCAGTTCTTC.

V is TRBV11-1 and J is TRBJ1-1, with 10 bases matching TRBD1. CDR3 size: 14 residues. The J segment lost 8 bases and the V segment lost 5 bases, leaving 8 bases of the junction unmatched. The germline V gene encodes CDR1 SGHAT and CDR2 FQDESV (reference sequence). This chain's CDR3 is CASSPDRGEGEAFF. CDR3 nucleotides: TGTGCCAGCAGCCCGGACAGGGGGGAAGGGGAAGCTTTCTTT.

The chain is built from TRBV18 and TRBJ2-7; D ambiguous. V lost 5 bases to trimming and J lost 5 bases, with 13 bases between them. This CDR3 has 13 amino acids. Germline CDR1 reads KGHSH; CDR2 reads LQKENI. For the CDR3, the DNA is TGTGCCAGCTCAATCGCGCTGTTGGACGAGCAGTACTTC. Its translation is CASSIALLDEQYF.